One and the same sample provided the 19 T cell receptor beta chains below, sequenced in a study of cytomegalovirus exposure and HLA in healthy donors. The PCR contained 60 Vbeta and 13 Jbeta primers. Libraries were prepared by immunoSEQ multiplex PCR; TCRdb keeps only in-frame clonotypes and omits some of them. The table includes some 140,000 clones, approximately 60% detected once. The material sequenced was PBMCs. These TCRs come from a woman in her thirties or forties in good health and CMV-seronegative.

The chain is built from TRBV28 and TRBJ1-1; 7 positions match TRBD1. This CDR3 is 14 amino acids long. V dropped 6 bases and J dropped 1; count of bases not matched to a gene: 5. CDR1 and CDR2 (germline): MDHEN, SYDVKM. The DNA for the CDR3 is TGTGCCAGCAGATTCCCAGGGGGGAACACTGAAGCTTTCTTT. This sequence encodes CASRFPGGNTEAFF. Full variable domain (rest looked up from reference TRBV28 and TRBJ1-1): DVKVTQSSRYLVKRTGEKVFLECVQDMDHENMFWYRQDPGLGLRLIYFSYDVKMKEKGDIPEGYSVSREKKERFSLILESASTNQTSMYLCASRFPGGNTEAFFGQGTRLTVV.

The V gene is TRBV18, the J gene TRBJ1-1; D is perhaps TRBD1 (6 bases). V shed 3 bases and J shed 7 bases, with 12 bases lying between them. There are 13 residues in the CDR3. Per germline, CDR1 KGHSH and CDR2 LQKENI. CDR3 nucleotides: TGTGCCAGCTCACCGGACAGTACGGGTGAAGCTTTCTTT. Translation gives CASSPDSTGEAFF.

The chain has TRBV5-6 and TRBJ2-3; possible D gene TRBD2, 6 bases. Trimming left V 4 bases short and J 2 bases short, with 11 bases between. This CDR3 has 14 amino acids. Germline V gives CDR1 SGHDT, CDR2 YYEEEE. CDR3: CASSLEDYTDTQYF. The DNA for the CDR3 is TGTGCCAGCAGCCTGGAGGACTACACAGATACGCAGTATTTT.

The table lists this clone with a few counts. The V and J genes are TRBV5-1 and TRBJ2-1, with 14 nucleotides matching TRBD2. The CDR3 covers 17 residues. CDR1 is SGHRS and CDR2 is YFSETQ in the germline V gene. V was clipped by 0 bases and J by 5 bases; unmatched bases: 4. In nucleotides, the CDR3 is TGCGCCAGCAGCTTGGCCCCGGGACTAGCGGGGGACAATGAGCAGTTCTTC. Amino acid sequence: CASSLAPGLAGDNEQFF.

The count of this clone is one. This sequence joins TRBV19 and TRBJ1-3, with unresolved D. Trimming pared 3 bases from V and 0 bases from J, leaving 9 bases between. CDR3 length: 15 amino acids. Per the germline V gene, CDR1 is LNHDA and CDR2 is SQIVND (reference sequence). The CDR3 sequence is CASSMGTNSGNTIYF. The CDR3 nucleotides are TGTGCCAGTAGTATGGGCACAAACTCTGGAAACACCATATATTTT.

A word on this clone: The junction departs from the called germline gene at one end, perhaps through a read error. The chain combines TRBV7-6 with TRBJ1-1; tentatively, D is TRBD1 (6 bases). The CDR3 spans 14 residues. Germline-derived CDR1 and CDR2 are SGHVS and FNYEAQ. This chain's CDR3 is CASSWLFGGAWRVF. The DNA for the CDR3 is TGTGCCAGCAGCTGGCTGTTTGGGGGCGCCTGGCGGGTTTTT.

The chain carries TRBV5-5 and TRBJ1-2, with 8 nucleotides matching TRBD1. The germline V gene encodes CDR1 SGHKS and CDR2 YYEKEE (reference sequence). CDR3 size: 13 residues. The V gene end was trimmed by 2 bases and the J gene end by 7 bases; junction bases not matched to a gene: 4. CDR3 loop: CASSFGRGLGYTF. As DNA, the CDR3 is TGTGCCAGCAGCTTCGGCAGGGGGCTTGGCTACACCTTC.

The V and J genes are TRBV5-1 and TRBJ1-1; weak D call: TRBD1 (5 bases). The ends were cut back, 3 bases at V and 4 bases at J, with 16 bases in the middle. Per germline, CDR1 SGHRS and CDR2 YFSETQ. CDR3 length: 15 residues. This CDR3 reads CASSSMQGLSTEAFF. CDR3 bases: TGCGCCAGCAGCTCCATGCAGGGTCTGAGCACTGAAGCTTTCTTT.

The CDR3: CASLLDEGGPLHF. The CDR3 DNA follows: TGTGCCAGCCTCCTCGACGAGGGTGGACCCCTCCACTTT. This chain links TRBV2 with TRBJ1-6, with D uncertain. CDR3 size: 13 residues. Per the germline V gene, CDR1 is SNHLY and CDR2 is FYNNEI. Trimming took 8 bases from V and 12 from J, leaving 17 bases between them.

V gene TRBV27 combines with J gene TRBJ2-3, with 9 nucleotides matching TRBD2. The germline V gene encodes CDR1 MNHEY and CDR2 SMNVEV (reference sequence). J was trimmed by 3 bases and V by 6 bases; bases with no gene match: 4. The CDR3 loop spans 14 amino acids. The CDR3 loop reads CASRYSGGTDTQYF. The CDR3 region has the DNA TGTGCCAGCAGATATAGCGGGGGTACAGATACGCAGTATTTT.

The V gene is TRBV28, the J gene TRBJ1-1; D is perhaps TRBD1 (6 bases). The germline V and J ends were trimmed by 3 bases and 0 bases, with 8 bases remaining between them. This CDR3 contains 14 residues. Germline-derived CDR1 and CDR2 are MDHEN and SYDVKM. The CDR3 region is CASSLRGMNTEAFF. The DNA of the CDR3 is TGTGCCAGCAGTTTGAGGGGGATGAACACTGAAGCTTTCTTT.

This clone was seen a few times. V is TRBV4-1 and J is TRBJ2-7; 9 bases fit TRBD2. J was trimmed by 5 bases and V by 4 bases; bases with no gene match: 3. CDR1 is MGHRA, CDR2 YSYEKL, per germline. The CDR3 runs to 13 residues. This CDR3 reads CASSPRLADEQYF. CDR3 DNA sequence: TGCGCCAGCAGCCCCCGACTAGCGGACGAGCAGTACTTC.

The V gene is TRBV12-5, the J gene TRBJ2-1; the match to TRBD2 covers 8 bases. CDR3 length: 17 residues. V lost 2 bases and J lost 4; bases outside the gene matches: 10. Per the germline V gene, CDR1 is LGHNT and CDR2 is FRNRAP. The CDR3 nucleotides read TGTGCTAGTGGTTTGTCAGTCGGGGGGGGCCGATACAATGAGCAGTTCTTC. This codes for CASGLSVGGGRYNEQFF. Filled out from reference TRBV12-5 and TRBJ2-1, the complete variable domain reads DARVTQTPRHKVTEMGQEVTMRCQPILGHNTVFWYRQTMMQGLELLAYFRNRAPLDDSGMPKDRFSAEMPDATLATLKIQPSEPRDSAVYFCASGLSVGGGRYNEQFFGPGTRLTVL.

The gene calls are TRBV30 and TRBJ2-7, with TRBD1 matching over 10 bases. The junction had 5 bases not matched to a gene; V was cut back by 0 bases and J by 6 bases. Germline V lookup: CDR1 GTSNPN, CDR2 SVGIG (reference sequence). The CDR3 consists of 14 residues. CDR3: CAWSVGTGDTEQYF. The CDR3 DNA reads TGTGCCTGGAGTGTAGGGACAGGGGATACCGAGCAGTACTTC.

The chain couples TRBV7-9 to TRBJ1-1; D is possibly TRBD1 (6 bases). Germline V gene data show CDR1 as SEHNR and CDR2 as FQNEAQ (reference sequence). The CDR3 runs 14 residues. V lost 4 bases to trimming and J lost 1 base, with 10 bases between them. CDR3: CASSSWTANTEAFF. Written as DNA, the CDR3 is TGTGCCAGCAGCTCTTGGACAGCGAACACTGAAGCTTTCTTT.

The chain combines TRBV6-6 with TRBJ2-7, with 7 bases matching TRBD2. Trimming removed 6 bases from V and 3 bases from J; junction bases left unmatched: 8. Per germline, CDR1 MNHNY and CDR2 SVGAGI (reference sequence). This CDR3 comprises 14 residues. The CDR3 DNA sequence: TGTGCCAGCAGCCAAGGGAGGGCTAACTACGAGCAGTACTTC. This gives the protein CASSQGRANYEQYF.

The chain carries TRBV19 and TRBJ1-2; D uncertain. The CDR3 covers 14 residues. Germline V lookup: CDR1 LNHDA, CDR2 SQIVND (reference sequence). Deletions cut 5 bases from V and 5 bases from J, with 15 bases between. CDR3 nucleotide sequence: TGTGCCAGTAGTTCGCCCGGGTCCAATTATGGCTACACCTTC. It is translated as CASSSPGSNYGYTF.

The chain uses TRBV7-2 and TRBJ2-5; D gene ambiguous. The CDR3 totals 14 residues. Looked up from germline, CDR1 is SGHTA and CDR2 is FQGNSA. Trimming cost V 3 bases and J 2 bases, with 10 bases left between them. The CDR3 region has the DNA TGTGCCAGCAGCTTTTCGGCAGGTCAAGAGACCCAGTACTTC. Translating gives CASSFSAGQETQYF.

V usage is TRBV19 and J usage is TRBJ2-5; 8 positions match TRBD2. From germline, CDR1 is LNHDA and CDR2 SQIVND (reference sequence). V shed 2 bases, J shed 5 bases, and the junction held 7 bases outside the gene matches. This CDR3 contains 15 residues. CDR3 sequence (DNA): TGTGCCAGTAGTATATCTTCCGGGGGGGCGGAGACCCAGTACTTC. This codes for CASSISSGGAETQYF.